Listed below are T cell receptor beta chains from one sample, sequenced in a study of blood T cell dynamics during melanoma immunotherapy. Clones were sequenced by immunoSEQ multiplex PCR, and TCRdb holds only the in-frame ones, with some missing. The repertoire holds approximately 15,000 clones, with roughly four fifths as singletons. Sequenced here: blood, sampled from a patient treated with checkpoint blockade. These receptor sequences come from a human donor with melanoma. The CDR3 runs from the conserved cysteine through the conserved F or W. Fields, in order: D gene, V gene, J gene, clone size, CDR3 DNA, CDR3 protein. The D gene is left open where the match is weak. The size field is filled for only some rows; it gives once, few, many or a size class.

.,TRBV7-2,TRBJ2-5,.,TGTGCCAGCAGCTTAAAAGGGTCAGAGACCCAGTACTTC,CASSLKGSETQYF
.,TRBV6-7,TRBJ2-1,.,TGTGCCAGCAGTACCCCCCGAGGGGGGCCAGGCTACTACAATGAGCAGTTCTTC,CASSTPRGGPGYYNEQFF
TRBD2,TRBV11-2,TRBJ2-1,.,TGTGCCAGCAGCTTAGATGTGGGAGGGTCCGGCCTTGAGCAGTTCTTC,CASSLDVGGSGLEQFF
.,TRBV27,TRBJ1-3,.,TGTGCCAGCCGGGGGGGGTCCGGAAACACCATATATTTT,CASRGGSGNTIYF
TRBD2,TRBV4-2,TRBJ2-3,.,TGTGCCAGCAGTAAAGGGACTAGCGGGAGGGGGACCGTTAGCACAGATACGCAGTATTTT,CASSKGTSGRGTVSTDTQYF
TRBD1,TRBV6-5,TRBJ2-1,.,TGTGCCAGCAGTCGACAGGGAACCTACAATGAGCAGTTCTTC,CASSRQGTYNEQFF
.,TRBV6-4,TRBJ1-5,.,TGTGCCAGCAGTGCGGAGGGAGGTCAGCCCCAGCATTTT,CASSAEGGQPQHF
TRBD1,TRBV9,TRBJ1-2,.,TGTGCCAGCAGCATTGGGACAGGGGGCTCCTATGGCTACACCTTC,CASSIGTGGSYGYTF
.,TRBV15,TRBJ1-6,.,TGTGCCACCAGCAGAAATACCGGGACCGGAGGTTCACCCCTCCACTTT,CATSRNTGTGGSPLHF
.,TRBV29-1,TRBJ2-3,.,TGCAGCGCTCGGGGGCGCGGGAGCACAGATACGCAGTATTTT,CSARGRGSTDTQYF
TRBD2,TRBV30,TRBJ2-1,.,TGTGCCTGGCAGCTAGCGGCCGTAGGTGAGCAGTTCTTC,CAWQLAAVGEQFF
TRBD2,TRBV2,TRBJ2-2,.,TGTGCCAGCAGTCGGACTAGCTCCCCCACCGGGGAGCTGTTTTTT,CASSRTSSPTGELFF
.,TRBV25-1,TRBJ2-1,.,TGTGCCAGCAAGGGGGGTCGGGAGCAGTTCTTC,CASKGGREQFF
.,TRBV7-2,TRBJ1-2,.,TGTGCCAGCAGCCACGGACAGAAATATGGCTACACCTTC,CASSHGQKYGYTF
.,TRBV19,TRBJ1-5,.,TGTGCCAGTAGTATAGGGGGGGCTTATAGCAATCAGCCCCAGCATTTT,CASSIGGAYSNQPQHF
.,TRBV2,TRBJ1-6,once,TGTGCCAGCCACACACTACAGGGAGGGAATTCACCCCTCCACTTT,CASHTLQGGNSPLHF
.,TRBV4-1,TRBJ2-1,few,TGCGCCAGCAGCCAGGTCGACATGGGGCTGAGCTCCTACAATGAGCAGTTCTTC,CASSQVDMGLSSYNEQFF
TRBD2,TRBV6-1,TRBJ2-1,.,TGTGCCAGCAGTGAAGCCAAGGGACTAGCGGGGAGCTCCTACAATGAGCAGTTCTTC,CASSEAKGLAGSSYNEQFF
TRBD2,TRBV27,TRBJ2-1,.,TGTGCCAGCAGTTTAGGCGGGAGCAGGGACAATGAGCAGTTCTTC,CASSLGGSRDNEQFF
TRBD1,TRBV30,TRBJ1-5,.,TGTGCCTGGAGTCTGGGACAGGGCCATCAGCCCCAGCATTTT,CAWSLGQGHQPQHF
.,TRBV9,TRBJ2-1,once,TGTGCCAGCAGCGGAATCAATGAGCAGTTCTTC,CASSGINEQFF
.,TRBV7-2,TRBJ1-2,.,TGTGCCAGCAGCTTAGAAGGTAGAGGGGGAAACTATGGCTACACCTTC,CASSLEGRGGNYGYTF
TRBD2,TRBV29-1,TRBJ2-1,.,TGCAGCGTTGGAGTTAAGCGGGAGGTCTACAATGAGCAGTTCTTC,CSVGVKREVYNEQFF
TRBD2,TRBV11-3,TRBJ2-7,.,TGTGCCAGCAGCTTAATAGCGGGAGACTCTGGCGAGCAGTACTTC,CASSLIAGDSGEQYF
TRBD1,TRBV27,TRBJ2-7,.,TGTGCCAGCAGCCACGACAGGGGCGAGCAGTACTTC,CASSHDRGEQYF
.,TRBV6-5,TRBJ2-7,.,TGTGCCAGCAGCCTGCTGGGCCCCGCCTACGAGCAGTACTTC,CASSLLGPAYEQYF
.,TRBV7-9,TRBJ1-4,.,TGTGCCGGCAGCTTAGGGCCCGGGGGAAATGAAAAACTGTTTTTT,CAGSLGPGGNEKLFF
.,TRBV7-3,TRBJ2-3,few,TGTGCCAGCAGCTTGAGCGGTTTGGATACGCAGTATTTT,CASSLSGLDTQYF
.,TRBV2,TRBJ2-7,once,TGTGCCAGCAGTGAATCAGGGGCGAAACACTACGAGCAGTACTTC,CASSESGAKHYEQYF
.,TRBV23-1,TRBJ2-7,.,TGCGCCAGCACCGGACAGAGCTCCTACGAGCAGTACTTC,CASTGQSSYEQYF
.,TRBV7-9,TRBJ2-1,.,TGTGCCAGCAGCTTAGCGGCGGCCCGATACAATGAGCAGTTCTTC,CASSLAAARYNEQFF
.,TRBV5-1,TRBJ1-6,.,TGCGCCAGCAGCTTGGAACGTAGGGGGAAATCACCCCTCCACTTT,CASSLERRGKSPLHF
.,TRBV7-6,TRBJ2-3,.,TGTGCCAGCAGCTTCCCGACCTCAGATACGCAGTATTTT,CASSFPTSDTQYF
.,TRBV21-1,TRBJ2-6,.,TGTGCCAGCAGCGACCCAACGGGGAGGACGGGGAGCTCTGGGGCCAACGTCCTGACTTTC,CASSDPTGRTGSSGANVLTF
TRBD1,TRBV5-1,TRBJ1-1,.,TGCGCCAGCAGCACGGACAGGTATACTGAAGCTTTCTTT,CASSTDRYTEAFF
.,TRBV27,TRBJ1-1,.,TGTGCCAGCAGGCCGGGCGGACCCACTGAAGCTTTCTTT,CASRPGGPTEAFF
.,TRBV9,TRBJ2-5,.,TGTGCCAGCAGCGTAGCGGCTAGCGTCTATCAAGAGACCCAGTACTTC,CASSVAASVYQETQYF
.,TRBV9,TRBJ2-6,.,TGTGCCAGCGACTCGTCCTCTGGGGCCAACGTCCTGACTTTC,CASDSSSGANVLTF
TRBD1,TRBV11-3,TRBJ1-1,.,TGTGCCAGCAGCTTAGTTCGGGACAGGGGAGCGGGGGCTGAAGCTTTCTTT,CASSLVRDRGAGAEAFF
.,TRBV6-5,TRBJ2-2,.,TGTGCCAGCAGTTACTCCGTAACATACACCGGGGAGCTGTTTTTT,CASSYSVTYTGELFF
TRBD2,TRBV14,TRBJ2-7,.,TGTGCCAGCAGACTAGCGGGAGGGCCGTACGAGCAGTACTTC,CASRLAGGPYEQYF
.,TRBV5-1,TRBJ2-3,.,TGCGCCAGCAGCTTGGGGGTCGGGGATACGCAGTATTTT,CASSLGVGDTQYF
.,TRBV5-1,TRBJ2-7,once,TGCGCCAGCAGCTTCAACGGCAATCAACTCGAGCAGTACTTC,CASSFNGNQLEQYF
.,TRBV7-9,TRBJ2-2,.,TGTGCCAGCAGCTTAGCGTCGGGGGCCGGGGAGCTGTTTTTT,CASSLASGAGELFF
TRBD1,TRBV2,TRBJ1-6,.,TGTGCCAGCAGTGTTCGACAGGGGCGCTTGCAATCACCCCTCCACTTT,CASSVRQGRLQSPLHF
TRBD1,TRBV30,TRBJ1-1,.,TGTGCCTGGGGGGACAGGAAACGGACTGAAGCTTTCTTT,CAWGDRKRTEAFF
TRBD2,TRBV5-8,TRBJ2-7,few,TGTGCCAGCAGCCCGCAGGGGACTAGCGGGATATACGAGCAGTACTTC,CASSPQGTSGIYEQYF
.,TRBV6-5,TRBJ2-5,.,TGTGCCAGCAGTCCCGGGACTTCACAAGAGACCCAGTACTTC,CASSPGTSQETQYF
.,TRBV7-9,TRBJ2-7,.,TGTGCCAGCAGCTTACCAGGGCAGCACGAGCAGTACTTC,CASSLPGQHEQYF
.,TRBV7-6,TRBJ1-4,once,TGTGCCAGCAGCATTGACAGGAATGAAAAACTGTTTTTT,CASSIDRNEKLFF
.,TRBV18,TRBJ2-1,.,TGTGCCAGCTCACAATATTATGGAGGCTCTCAGGCGGACAATGAGCAGTTCTTC,CASSQYYGGSQADNEQFF
TRBD1,TRBV5-6,TRBJ1-1,few,TGTGCCAGCAGCTGGGGCAGGGGGCGTCCTGAAGCTTTCTTT,CASSWGRGRPEAFF
TRBD1,TRBV28,TRBJ2-7,.,TGTGCCAGCAGTTTATATCCCTTTAAGGGACAGGGAAGCTACGAGCAGTGCTTC,CASSLYPFKGQGSYEQCF
TRBD1,TRBV11-3,TRBJ2-1,.,TGTGCCAGCAGCTTATCTTTTTGGAGGGCAGGGGGCAAAATTATGGATGAGCAGTTCTTC,CASSLSFWRAGGKIMDEQFF
TRBD1,TRBV7-2,TRBJ2-7,.,TGTGCCAGCAGCCATGACAGGGGTTACGAGCAGTACTTC,CASSHDRGYEQYF
.,TRBV5-1,TRBJ2-2,.,TGCGCCAGCAGCTTCGGGGGGGAGCTGTTTTTT,CASSFGGELFF